Each of the 8 T cell receptor beta chains below was sequenced from the same sample in a study of blood T cells in healthy people across ages. Combining a sample-barcoded 5' primer with a J-beta primer mix, a second PCR ran for about 7 to 11 cycles. Each CDR3 protein is one row after TCRdb ran MiXCR on the 5' RACE reads. In the table there are 500,000 to 700,000 distinct CDR3 sequences, about 28% of which are singletons. The specimen sequenced was blood. The receptors were sampled from a woman of 80 years or more in good health.

The chain employs TRBV28 and TRBJ1-1; D not resolved. CDR3 size: 12 residues. Between the trimmed V and J ends, which lost 10 bases and 1 base, there was a span of 10 bases. Looked up from germline, CDR1 is MDHEN and CDR2 is SYDVKM. DNA of the CDR3: TGTGCCACCCTGGAGCGGAACACTGAAGCTTTCTTT. As protein: CATLERNTEAFF.

Comments on this clonotype: A much larger clone lies one base from this, so it may be a read error. The chain employs TRBV5-1 and TRBJ1-2, with 8 positions matching TRBD1. V dropped 0 bases and J dropped 6; count of bases not matched to a gene: 13. The CDR3 contains 17 residues. The germline gives CDR1 SGHRS, CDR2 YFSETQ. The CDR3 DNA reads TGCGCCAGCAGCTTGGTAGGGAGACAGGGGTCTTCCCATGGCTACACCTTC. Its protein product is CASSLVGRQGSSHGYTF.

This clonotype came up a few times. A much more abundant neighbour one base away suggests this may be a read error. This chain connects TRBV6-6 to TRBJ2-4; D is ambiguous. The J call may be faulty, since TRBJ2-7 better matches the DNA end. This CDR3 spans 12 amino acids. Germline CDR1 and CDR2: MNHNY and SVGAGI (reference sequence). CDR3: CTTQDRTYEQYF. Written as DNA, the CDR3 is TGTACCACCCAGGACCGGACCTACGAGCAGTACTTC.

This clonotype has a count of ten or more. V is TRBV24-1 and J is TRBJ1-2; D not resolved. With 6 bases removed from V and 2 bases from J, the gap between germline ends came to 6 bases. Germline V CDR1 and CDR2: KGHDR, SFDVKD. The CDR3 contains 12 residues. CDR3 in amino acids: CATSRTNYGYTF. The CDR3 DNA follows: TGTGCCACCAGTAGGACCAACTATGGCTACACCTTC.

Many counts were recorded for this clonotype. The chain employs TRBV7-6 and TRBJ1-6; 8 bases map to TRBD1. This CDR3 comprises 20 residues. The germline CDR1 and CDR2 sequences are SGHVS and FNYEAQ. With 5 bases clipped from V and 0 bases from J, the junction kept 15 bases outside the gene matches. CDR3 nucleotides: TGTGCCAGCAGCCTACGTCCCGGGACAGGAGGGAGCTCCTATAATTCACCCCTCCACTTT. This encodes CASSLRPGTGGSSYNSPLHF.

The table lists this clonotype with a few counts. This chain uses TRBV20-1 with TRBJ1-5, with D uncertain. Germline lookup yields CDR1 DFQATT and CDR2 SNEGSKA (reference sequence). The CDR3 runs to 15 residues. V was cut by 0 bases and J by 2 bases, with 11 bases left in between. The chain's CDR3 is CSARDPRSRNQPQHF. CDR3 DNA: TGCAGTGCTAGAGATCCCCGGTCCCGCAATCAGCCCCAGCATTTT.

This chain links TRBV6-1 with TRBJ1-6, with TRBD1 as a possible D gene (5 bases). Germline lookup yields CDR1 MNHNS and CDR2 SASEGT. The CDR3 has 19 residues. Trimming cost V 5 bases and J 0 bases, with 20 bases left between them. The CDR3 nucleotides are TGTGCCAGCAGTCCCCTCGGGGCAGGCCCGAGCTCCTATAATTCACCCCTCCACTTT. It codes for CASSPLGAGPSSYNSPLHF.

This clonotype was found many times. The chain carries TRBV12-3 or TRBV12-4 and TRBJ2-3; possible D gene TRBD2, 6 bases. The CDR3 length is 14 residues. The V and J ends lost 5 bases and 5 bases respectively, with 14 bases between them. CDR3 amino acids: CASSLAGRKDTQYF. Written as DNA, the CDR3 is TGTGCCAGCAGTCTGGCGGGGAGGAAAGATACGCAGTATTTT.